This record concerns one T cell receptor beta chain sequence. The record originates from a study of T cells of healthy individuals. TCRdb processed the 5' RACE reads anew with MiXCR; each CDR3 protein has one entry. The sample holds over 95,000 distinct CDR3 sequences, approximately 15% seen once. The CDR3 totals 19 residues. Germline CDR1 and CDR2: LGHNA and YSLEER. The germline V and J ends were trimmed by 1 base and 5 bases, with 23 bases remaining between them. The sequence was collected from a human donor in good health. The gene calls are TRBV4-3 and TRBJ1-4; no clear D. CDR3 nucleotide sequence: TGCGCCAGCAGCCAAGTATTAGCCCGCCGCTGGGAGTTAAATGAAAAACTGTTTTTT. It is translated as CASSQVLARRWELNEKLFF.